This entry is about one TCR beta chain. The antigen is not known. Sequenced by immunoSEQ multiplex PCR; TCRdb stores in-frame clones only, minus some. The profile shows approximately 19,000 clones, around 88% of them singletons. This sample was included in a study of radiotherapy plus CTLA-4 blockade in lung cancer. The wider study: Objective responses emerged in 15% to 20% of patients, and 30% to 40% attained disease control. Findings and limits, study-wide: In blood, TCR clones derived from the tumor expanded after radiotherapy plus ipilimumab. In blood, early T cell clone dynamics reportedly predicted response best, together with interferon-beta.

With V trimmed by 5 bases and J by 10 bases, 5 bases remained unmatched. The V gene's germline CDR1 is SGHVS and CDR2 FNYEAQ. CDR3 size: 13 residues. CTLA-4 blockade using ipilimumab, together with focal radiation, was received by patients with chemo-refractory metastatic non-small-cell lung cancer. This sequence joins TRBV7-6 and TRBJ2-1; TRBD1 matches 10 bases. The TCR originated in a human donor with non-small cell lung cancer whose response to radiotherapy plus ipilimumab could not be evaluated. Sequenced here: peripheral blood, sampled from a patient treated with radiotherapy plus ipilimumab. CDR3: CASSRDRGNEQFF. The CDR3 nucleotides are TGTGCCAGCAGCCGGGACAGGGGAAACGAGCAGTTCTTC. The whole variable domain, remainder taken from reference TRBV7-6 and TRBJ2-1, is GAGVSQSPRYKVTKRGQDVALRCDPISGHVSLYWYRQALGQGPEFLTYFNYEAQQDKSGLPNDRFSAERPEGSISTLTIQRTEQRDSAMYRCASSRDRGNEQFFGPGTRLTVL.